Shown below are 14 T cell receptor beta chains from a single sample sequenced in a study of follicular helper T cells after annual influenza vaccination. The sample's time point: 2015-2016 season, pre-vaccination. Clones were sequenced by immunoSEQ multiplex PCR, and TCRdb holds only the in-frame ones, with some missing. Here the sample spans about 9,200 clones, about 82% being singletons. Source: CXCR5+ CD38- circulating T follicular helper cells from blood, taken on the day of influenza vaccination. Noted subset: circulating Tfh, non-naive CD4+CXCR5+PD-1+ (ICOS+CD38+ or ICOS-CD38-). These receptors were collected from an adult who received the influenza vaccine.

This clone was found once. The rearrangement joins TRBV7-9 to TRBJ1-2; D possibly corresponds to TRBD1 (6 bases). The CDR3 is 12 residues long. V was clipped by 1 base and J by 8 bases, with 8 bases between them. CDR1 and CDR2 from the germline V gene are SEHNR and FQNEAQ (reference sequence). The CDR3 DNA reads as TGTGCCAGCAGCTTAGGGGGGGCGGGCTACACCTTC. Translating it yields CASSLGGAGYTF. Looking up the rest from reference TRBV7-9 and TRBJ1-2 gives the full variable domain: DTGVSQNPRHKITKRGQNVTFRCDPISEHNRLYWYRQTLGQGPEFLTYFQNEAQLEKSRLLSDRFSAERPKGSFSTLEIQRTEQGDSAMYLCASSLGGAGYTFGSGTRLTVV.

This chain uses TRBV6-5 with TRBJ1-2, with 7 positions matching TRBD1. Germline V CDR1 and CDR2: MNHEY, SVGAGI. V trimming: 0 bases; J trimming: 6 bases; junction bases outside the gene matches: 10. There are 16 residues in the CDR3. The CDR3 coding sequence is TGTGCCAGCAGTTACTCGCGCCAGGGGGAAATCGATGGCTACACCTTC. Protein: CASSYSRQGEIDGYTF.

V is TRBV5-6 and J is TRBJ2-5, with D unresolved. V was clipped by 0 bases and J by 4 bases, with 7 bases between them. The CDR3 is 13 residues long. In germline, CDR1 is SGHDT, CDR2 YYEEEE. The CDR3 reads CASSLEATETQYF. DNA of the CDR3: TGTGCCAGCAGCTTGGAAGCAACAGAGACCCAGTACTTC.

V usage is TRBV30 and J usage is TRBJ2-5; D possibly uses TRBD1 or TRBD2 (5 bases each). Germline lookup yields CDR1 GTSNPN and CDR2 SVGIG (reference sequence). The CDR3 is made up of 13 amino acids. Trimming cost V 0 bases and J 4 bases, with 9 bases left between them. The CDR3 is CAWSVPGPETQYF. The CDR3 DNA follows: TGTGCCTGGAGTGTACCGGGACCAGAGACCCAGTACTTC.

The chain employs TRBV7-2 and TRBJ1-1; D unresolved. Germline lookup yields CDR1 SGHTA and CDR2 FQGNSA. Trimming removed 3 bases at V and 1 base at J, with 9 bases between. CDR3 size: 14 residues. This chain's CDR3 is CASSFQGRNTEAFF. As DNA, the CDR3 is TGTGCCAGCAGCTTCCAAGGGCGGAACACTGAAGCTTTCTTT.

The chain is built from TRBV7-3 and TRBJ2-3, with D possibly TRBD1 on 5 matching bases. V lost 5 bases, J lost 10 bases, and 16 bases lay in between. The CDR3 contains 13 residues. Germline V CDR1 and CDR2: SGHTA, FQGTGA. The CDR3: CASSPTSGFSQYF. Written as DNA, the CDR3 is TGTGCCAGCAGCCCTACATCAGGGTTTTCGCAGTATTTT.

Of note for this clone: One end of the junction does not line up with germline, which may come from a read error. This chain links TRBV2 with TRBJ2-7; 7 nucleotides line up with TRBD1. Germline-derived CDR1 and CDR2 are SNHLY and FYNNEI. The CDR3 contains 11 residues. CDR3 DNA: TGTGCCAGCAGCGTCGACAGGGCTCAAAACTTC. Translating gives CASSVDRAQNF.

The chain links TRBV30 to TRBJ1-1, with D possibly being TRBD1 (6 bases). The CDR3 totals 13 residues. Germline CDR1 GTSNPN, CDR2 SVGIG (reference sequence). Deletions cut 3 bases from V and 4 bases from J, with 12 bases between. The CDR3 protein is CAWSSTGITEAFF. CDR3 nucleotides: TGTGCCTGGAGCTCCACAGGGATCACTGAAGCTTTCTTT. Supplemented by reference TRBV30 and TRBJ1-1, the full variable domain reads SQTIHQWPATLVQPVGSPLSLECTVEGTSNPNLYWYRQAAGRGLQLLFYSVGIGQISSEVPQNLSASRPQDRQFILSSKKLLLSDSGFYLCAWSSTGITEAFFGQGTRLTVV.

The chain joins TRBV28 to TRBJ1-1; D is possibly TRBD1 (5 bases). This CDR3 has 12 residues. Germline V gives CDR1 MDHEN, CDR2 SYDVKM. Trimming cost V 5 bases and J 7 bases, with 11 bases left between them. In DNA, the CDR3 is TGTGCCAGCAGTCGCAGGGTCATTGAAGCTTTCTTT. Residues: CASSRRVIEAFF.

The rearrangement joins TRBV7-2 to TRBJ1-4; D is undetermined. This CDR3 has 12 amino acids. V gave up 1 base and J gave up 7 bases, with 4 bases separating them. CDR1 is SGHTA and CDR2 is FQGNSA in the germline V gene. Here the CDR3 reads CASSLVGEKLFF. CDR3 coding DNA: TGTGCCAGCAGCTTAGTTGGTGAAAAACTGTTTTTT. The full variable domain, its missing parts supplied by reference TRBV7-2 and TRBJ1-4, is GAGVSQSPSNKVTEKGKDVELRCDPISGHTALYWYRQSLGQGLEFLIYFQGNSAPDKSGLPSDRFSAERTGGSVSTLTIQRTQQEDSAVYLCASSLVGEKLFFGSGTQLSVL.

About this clone: The junction differs from germline at one of its ends, possibly a read error. The chain carries TRBV27 and TRBJ1-1; D perhaps matches TRBD1 (6 bases). Germline CDR1 reads MNHEY; CDR2 reads SMNVEV (reference sequence). This CDR3 is 13 amino acids long. The CDR3 reads CASSRQGNAEAFF. The CDR3 DNA follows: TGTGCCAGCAGCCGTCAGGGGAACGCTGAAGCTTTCTTT.

The rearrangement links TRBV29-1 to TRBJ2-7; TRBD1 might be the D (6 bases). The germline V gene encodes CDR1 SQVTM and CDR2 ANQGSEA. V was trimmed by 6 bases and J by 2 bases, leaving 14 bases between them. The length of the CDR3 is 13 residues. In DNA form, the CDR3 reads TGCAGCGTCCAGTGGACAGCCACCTACGAGCAGTACTTC. It encodes CSVQWTATYEQYF.

This chain joins TRBV5-5 and TRBJ2-5; 7 nucleotides line up with TRBD2. This CDR3 has 14 amino acids. Germline V lookup: CDR1 SGHKS, CDR2 YYEKEE (reference sequence). J gave up 5 bases and V 4 bases, and 8 bases lay outside the gene matches. The CDR3 DNA reads as TGTGCCAGCAGCCTTCTGACTAGCTGGGAGACCCAGTACTTC. Protein sequence: CASSLLTSWETQYF.

V usage is TRBV7-3 and J usage is TRBJ2-1; D is ambiguous. The germline CDR1 and CDR2 sequences are SGHTA and FQGTGA. CDR3 size: 15 residues. V was shortened by 5 bases and J by 4 bases, with 15 bases between the two germline ends. In DNA form, the CDR3 reads TGTGCCAGCAGCCGCGGATATTCTACTTACAATGAGCAGTTCTTC. It translates to CASSRGYSTYNEQFF.